The present entry profiles one T cell receptor beta chain with its context. CDR1 is LNHDA, CDR2 SQIVND, per germline (reference sequence). This CDR3 comprises 17 residues. V dropped 5 bases and J dropped 5; count of bases not matched to a gene: 12. The data derive from a study of T cell responses to AZD1222 COVID-19 vaccine. The table came from immunoSEQ multiplex PCR; TCRdb's copy has only in-frame clones and leaves some out. The sample lists tens of thousands of clones, about 91% occurring once. The TCR was taken from an adult who received the MenACWY meningococcal vaccine as a control. The chain employs TRBV19 and TRBJ1-2, with 12 bases lining up with TRBD1. The sample here was peripheral blood, taken 28 days after the second dose of the MenACWY control vaccine. The CDR3 sequence: CASSPPGDRGPRYGYTF. CDR3 DNA: TGTGCCAGTAGTCCCCCGGGGGACAGGGGGCCTCGGTATGGCTACACCTTC.